Shown below are 19 T cell receptor beta chains from a single sample sequenced in a study of CD8 T cells in Susac syndrome. The RNA, roughly 0.5 to 1 ug, was put through reverse transcription using random hexamers. Using its own MiXCR run on the immunoSEQ multiplex PCR reads, TCRdb lists one record per CDR3 protein. The table has tens of thousands of distinct CDR3 sequences, 85% to 95% seen once. The material sequenced was CD8+ T cells from PBMCs. Receptors were obtained from a human donor with Susac syndrome.

The chain has TRBV6-5 and TRBJ1-2, with a weak D call TRBD1 (5 bases). The germline V gene encodes CDR1 MNHEY and CDR2 SVGAGI. The CDR3 has 14 residues. V gave up 0 bases and J gave up 13 bases, with 18 bases separating them. The CDR3 reads CASSYSSPQGGSTF. DNA for the CDR3: TGTGCCAGCAGTTACTCGAGTCCTCAGGGTGGGTCCACCTTC.

Only one count was recorded for this clonotype. The chain is built from TRBV5-6 and TRBJ2-1, with D possibly matching TRBD2 (5 bases). Deletions cut 0 bases from V and 9 bases from J, with 10 bases between. The CDR3 consists of 13 residues. Per germline, CDR1 SGHDT and CDR2 YYEEEE. The CDR3 nucleotides are TGTGCCAGCAGCTTGGGAGGGTCGGGTGAGCAGTTCTTC. Amino acids: CASSLGGSGEQFF.

This rearrangement joins TRBV29-1 to TRBJ1-2; TRBD1 matches at 7 bases. CDR1 and CDR2 (germline): SQVTM, ANQGSEA. J gave up 4 bases and V 3 bases, and 5 bases lay outside the gene matches. The CDR3 length is 13 residues. The CDR3 sequence: CSVDPGQTYGYTF. CDR3 coding DNA: TGCAGCGTTGATCCGGGACAGACCTATGGCTACACCTTC.

This clonotype was recorded once. The rearrangement joins TRBV4-3 to TRBJ2-3, with D hard to call. CDR3 length: 13 amino acids. Germline V gene sequence: CDR1 LGHNA, CDR2 YSLEER. V was trimmed by 3 bases and J by 1 base, leaving 5 bases between them. The CDR3 protein is CASSHGGTDTQYF. CDR3 sequence (DNA): TGCGCCAGCAGCCATGGAGGCACAGATACGCAGTATTTT.

The genes are TRBV5-6 and TRBJ2-2; D may be TRBD1 (5 bases). The CDR3 has 13 residues. Trimming removed 3 bases at V and 5 bases at J, with 8 bases between. CDR1 is SGHDT, CDR2 YYEEEE, per germline. In DNA form, the CDR3 reads TGTGCCAGCAGCTGGGGCGGTACCGGGGAGCTGTTTTTT. This sequence encodes CASSWGGTGELFF.

CDR3 in amino acids: CSVDPETMSYNEQFF. Here the CDR3 DNA reads TGCAGCGTTGATCCGGAGACGATGTCCTACAATGAGCAGTTCTTC. V and J are TRBV29-1 and TRBJ2-1; D remains ambiguous. Germline values: CDR1 SQVTM, CDR2 ANQGSEA. V dropped 3 bases and J dropped 1 base, with 13 bases sitting between them. This CDR3 comprises 15 residues.

This clonotype was seen just once. The chain recombines TRBV5-6 with TRBJ2-5, with a possible D match to TRBD1 (6 bases). From germline, CDR1 is SGHDT and CDR2 YYEEEE. The CDR3 is made up of 14 amino acids. The V and J ends lost 0 bases and 1 base respectively, with 7 bases between them. This CDR3 is CASSLVQGQETQYF. CDR3 DNA: TGTGCCAGCAGCTTGGTACAGGGCCAAGAGACCCAGTACTTC.

The chain combines TRBV24-1 with TRBJ1-5, with 7 bases aligning to TRBD1. Germline values: CDR1 KGHDR, CDR2 SFDVKD. V dropped 6 bases and J dropped 4; count of bases not matched to a gene: 5. The CDR3 extends over 14 amino acids. The CDR3 region is CATSHRGENQPQHF. The CDR3 region has the DNA TGTGCCACCAGTCACAGGGGTGAGAATCAGCCCCAGCATTTT.

This clonotype was detected a few times. The V gene is TRBV12-3 or TRBV12-4, the J gene TRBJ2-7; no clear D gene. The CDR3 sequence is 12 residues long. V was trimmed by 3 bases and J by 3 bases, leaving 6 bases between them. DNA for the CDR3: TGTGCCAGCAGTTTCGACTTCTACGAGCAGTACTTC. Residues: CASSFDFYEQYF.

The chain links TRBV12-5 to TRBJ2-1; D is uncertain. Germline V gene data show CDR1 as LGHNT and CDR2 as FRNRAP. The CDR3 spans 13 residues. Trimming took off 6 bases at V and 11 bases at J, with 17 bases between the two ends. In nucleotides, the CDR3 is TGTGCTAGTGGGGCCCTTCTGGGTAGTAAGCAGTTCTTC. It encodes CASGALLGSKQFF.

The chain couples TRBV7-8 to TRBJ2-2; D is ambiguous. Per the germline V gene, CDR1 is SGHVS and CDR2 is FQNEAQ. There are 15 residues in the CDR3. Trimming stripped 2 bases from V and 4 bases from J, with 11 bases between. The chain's CDR3 is CASSLISATTGELFF. As DNA, the CDR3 is TGTGCCAGCAGCTTAATAAGTGCTACCACCGGGGAGCTGTTTTTT.

V gene TRBV6-1 combines with J gene TRBJ1-5; D is unresolved. This CDR3 region has 14 residues. The V and J ends lost 3 bases and 0 bases respectively, with 6 bases between them. Germline loops: CDR1 MNHNS, CDR2 SASEGT. The CDR3 DNA is TGTGCCAGCAGTGAGGCAGGTAGCAATCAGCCCCAGCATTTT. This gives the protein CASSEAGSNQPQHF.

V is TRBV4-3 and J is TRBJ2-1; D uncertain. The CDR3 runs 13 residues. Germline V gives CDR1 LGHNA, CDR2 YSLEER. Trimming pared 0 bases from V and 4 bases from J, leaving 4 bases between. As DNA, the CDR3 is TGCGCCAGCAGCCAAGATCAGTACAATGAGCAGTTCTTC. Residues: CASSQDQYNEQFF.

This clonotype was observed a handful of times. The rearrangement joins TRBV12-3 or TRBV12-4 to TRBJ2-7; 7 nucleotides match TRBD1. J was trimmed by 5 bases and V by 5 bases; bases with no gene match: 3. The length of the CDR3 is 12 residues. The CDR3 reads CASSRQGDEQYF. CDR3 DNA sequence: TGTGCCAGCAGTCGACAGGGTGACGAGCAGTACTTC.

The chain combines TRBV27 with TRBJ1-2, with D maybe TRBD1 (5 bases). CDR1 is MNHEY, CDR2 SMNVEV, per germline (reference sequence). V lost 6 bases, J lost 3 bases, and 11 bases lay in between. This CDR3 is 13 amino acids long. CDR3 protein: CASRTRGHYGYTF. The CDR3 bases are TGTGCCAGCAGGACAAGGGGCCACTATGGCTACACCTTC.

CDR3 nucleotides: TGTGCCAGCAGCTTCACAACTACCGGGACAGGGGAGACAGATACGCAGTATTTT. Amino acids: CASSFTTTGTGETDTQYF. The chain couples TRBV11-2 to TRBJ2-3, with 10 positions matching TRBD1. This CDR3 contains 18 residues. The germline gives CDR1 SGHAT, CDR2 FQNNGV. After removal of 3 bases from V and 3 bases from J, the junction contained 12 bases not matched to a gene.

The chain couples TRBV20-1 to TRBJ1-1; 7 bases agree with TRBD1. CDR3 length: 13 residues. CDR1 and CDR2 (germline): DFQATT, SNEGSKA (reference sequence). The junction had 8 bases not matched to a gene; V was cut back by 5 bases and J by 5 bases. The CDR3 DNA reads TGCAGTGCTGTCCCAGGGGGATGGACTGAAGCTTTCTTT. Its protein is CSAVPGGWTEAFF.

The V call is TRBV29-1, the J call TRBJ2-7; D possibly corresponds to TRBD2 (6 bases). The CDR3 has 13 residues. With 6 bases removed from V and 9 bases from J, the gap between germline ends came to 21 bases. CDR1 and CDR2 from the germline V gene are SQVTM and ANQGSEA. The DNA of the CDR3 is TGCAGCGTAGCCGGGACTGAATACTCGGGGCAGTACTTC. Its protein product is CSVAGTEYSGQYF.

The rearrangement uses TRBV13 and TRBJ1-4; the match to TRBD1 covers 7 bases. CDR3 size: 14 residues. Looked up from germline, CDR1 is PRHDT and CDR2 is FYEKMQ (reference sequence). The J segment lost 6 bases and the V segment lost 1 base, leaving 2 bases of the junction unmatched. The CDR3 DNA is TGTGCCAGCAGCTTAGCAGGGGGTGATGAAAAACTGTTTTTT. Translating it yields CASSLAGGDEKLFF.